This TCR beta chain derives from a study of blood T cell repertoires in COVID-19. Study-wide background: Acute-phase and convalescent COVID-19 samples originated in the United States, Italy and Spain.

Authors' data handling: Reference gene primers were amplified, and this amplification served to estimate nucleated cell counts. The table came from immunoSEQ multiplex PCR; TCRdb's copy has only in-frame clones and leaves some out. The DNA was the basis for D and trimming; V, J and clone size are from that table. Among about 97,000 clones listed, approximately 90% were seen once. Germline CDR1 is SEHNR and CDR2 is FQNEAQ (reference sequence). The CDR3 is 13 amino acids. The V gene lost 3 bases and the J gene lost 2 bases, with 8 bases spanning the gap. V and J are TRBV7-9 and TRBJ2-7, with TRBD2 as a possible D gene (5 bases). The origin of this receptor is a man aged 60 to 69 with acute or convalescent COVID-19. The material sequenced was peripheral blood. CDR3 sequence (DNA): TGTGCCAGCAGCTTCCTGAGGGCCTACGAGCAGTACTTC. Translating it yields CASSFLRAYEQYF.